This T cell receptor (beta chain) was captured by sequencing in a study of blood T cell repertoires in COVID-19. Study details: Some COVID-19 samples were acute and others convalescent; all came from the United States, Italy and Spain. PBMCs, B-cell-depleted T cells, or T cells provided the cDNA or gDNA that made up the material.

This CDR3 has 14 residues. Germline CDR1 reads SGHTA; CDR2 reads FQGNSA. Trimming took 1 base from V and 1 from J, leaving 7 bases between them. Some clones are missing from TCRdb's copy, which holds only in-frame ones; the method was immunoSEQ multiplex PCR. The repertoire holds 150,000 or so clones, 75% to 90% seen once, with 3.3% in the top ten. This clone was detected a few times. The same CDR3 can be traced to other DNA sequences in this sample. The source material was peripheral blood. The V gene is TRBV7-2, the J gene TRBJ1-1, with unresolved D. This TCR was sampled from a human donor with acute or convalescent COVID-19. The donor label of this sample is uncertain. CDR3: CASSLVTGNTEAFF. CDR3 sequence (DNA): TGTGCCAGCAGCTTAGTCACGGGGAACACTGAAGCTTTCTTT.